These T cell receptor beta chains were read from a single sample in a study of OX40 agonist ivuxolimab in advanced cancers. Profiled with immunoSEQ multiplex PCR; TCRdb holds only in-frame clones, not every one. The sample contains 37,000 or so clones, roughly four fifths of which appear only once. Sequencing was performed on CD4+ or CD8+ T cells sorted from blood, taken in a trial of the OX40 agonist ivuxolimab. Receptor source: an adult with an advanced solid tumor such as melanoma, head and neck, liver or kidney cancer. The CDR3 runs from the conserved cysteine through the conserved F or W. A D gene is named only where the DNA matches it firmly. Only part of the rows carry a size: once, few, many, or a class if the clone is expanded.

>TRBD1|TRBJ2-2|.|TRBV7-3
CASSPGTGVTTGELFF
TGTGCCAGCAGCCCCGGGACAGGGGTCACCACCGGGGAGCTGTTTTTT
>TRBD1|TRBJ2-7|once|TRBV7-2
CASSLIPDRVRFHEQYF
TGTGCCAGCAGCTTAATCCCCGACAGGGTCAGGTTCCACGAGCAGTACTTC
>TRBD1|TRBJ1-1|.|TRBV6-1
CASRRTGTEAFF
TGTGCCAGCAGGAGGACAGGAACTGAAGCTTTCTTT
>TRBD2|TRBJ2-5|.|TRBV28
CASAPGLPLETQYF
TGTGCCAGCGCACCGGGACTACCCTTAGAGACCCAGTACTTC
>.|TRBJ2-3|.|TRBV18
CASSPGTDTQYF
TGTGCCAGCTCTCCGGGCACAGATACGCAGTATTTT
>TRBD2|TRBJ2-7|.|TRBV6-6
CASYSTSGSGEQYF
TGTGCCAGCTATTCGACTAGCGGGTCGGGCGAGCAGTACTTC
>.|TRBJ2-7|.|TRBV5-1
CASSLGGSSYEQYF
TGCGCCAGCAGCTTAGGTGGCAGCTCCTACGAGCAGTACTTC
>.|TRBJ1-2|.|TRBV27
CASSLQGNYGYTF
TGTGCCAGCAGTTTACAGGGAAACTATGGCTACACCTTC
>TRBD1|TRBJ1-6|.|TRBV29-1
CSVKDRGNSPLHF
TGCAGCGTTAAAGACAGGGGGAACTCACCCCTCCACTTT
>.|TRBJ1-5|.|TRBV27
CASSSQGLSNQPQHF
TGTGCCAGCAGTTCGCAGGGTTTGAGCAATCAGCCCCAGCATTTT
>.|TRBJ1-1|.|TRBV7-7
CASSLAAGGEAFF
TGTGCTAGCAGCTTAGCGGCTGGAGGGGAAGCTTTCTTT
>.|TRBJ2-7|.|TRBV10-3
CAISGGRVGHEQYF
TGTGCCATCAGTGGGGGCAGGGTAGGACACGAGCAGTACTTC
>TRBD1|TRBJ1-1|.|TRBV11-2
CASSLFDRGGAFF
TGTGCCAGCAGCTTGTTTGACAGGGGGGGAGCTTTCTTT
>.|TRBJ2-3|.|TRBV30
CAWSVQDTQYF
TGTGCCTGGAGTGTACAGGATACGCAGTATTTT
>.|TRBJ1-4|.|TRBV2
CASSEATMGRPATNEKLFF
TGTGCCAGCAGTGAAGCCACAATGGGACGTCCGGCAACTAATGAAAAACTGTTTTTT
>.|TRBJ1-4|.|TRBV5-4
CASSGPGQANEKLFF
TGTGCCAGCAGCGGTCCCGGGCAAGCTAATGAAAAACTGTTTTTT
>.|TRBJ2-7|.|TRBV7-6
CASSFLSSYEQYF
TGTGCCAGCAGCTTCCTAAGCTCCTACGAGCAGTACTTC
>TRBD1|TRBJ2-1|.|TRBV10-3
CAISEGGTGGNEQFF
TGTGCCATCAGTGAAGGTGGGACAGGGGGCAATGAGCAGTTCTTC
>.|TRBJ2-1|once|TRBV6-5
CASSNDRLSYNEQFF
TGTGCCAGCAGTAATGACAGGCTTTCCTACAATGAGCAGTTCTTC
>.|TRBJ2-7|.|TRBV5-4
CASSQRTNPYEQYF
TGTGCCAGCAGCCAGCGGACAAACCCCTACGAGCAGTACTTC
>.|TRBJ1-6|once|TRBV30
CAYRQLPNSPLHF
TGTGCCTACCGACAGTTGCCAAATTCACCCCTCCACTTT
>.|TRBJ2-3|.|TRBV7-8
CASSLSPDTQYF
TGTGCCAGCAGCTTATCTCCAGATACGCAGTATTTT
>.|TRBJ2-7|.|TRBV2
CASSEAQGGEQYF
TGTGCCAGCAGTGAAGCTCAGGGGGGCGAGCAGTACTTC
>.|TRBJ1-6|.|TRBV7-9
CASSSGSWSDYNSPLHF
TGTGCCAGCAGTTCGGGCAGCTGGAGCGACTATAATTCACCCCTCCACTTT
>TRBD1|TRBJ1-1|.|TRBV10-3
CAIRGTGAHTEAFF
TGTGCCATCAGGGGGACAGGGGCCCACACTGAAGCTTTCTTT
>TRBD2|TRBJ2-1|few|TRBV6-6
CASSSSGLSSYNEQFF
TGTGCCAGCAGCAGTAGCGGGCTTAGCTCCTACAATGAGCAGTTCTTC
>.|TRBJ1-2|.|TRBV28
CASSLVGPGDYGYTF
TGTGCCAGCTCATTAGTCGGGCCAGGCGACTATGGCTACACCTTC
>.|TRBJ1-6|.|TRBV30
CAWSGSYNSPLHF
TGTGCCTGGAGTGGCTCCTATAATTCACCCCTCCACTTT